The entry below describes one T cell receptor (beta chain). Its antigen is currently unknown. Germline V gives CDR1 KGHSH, CDR2 LQKENI. Trimming cost V 5 bases and J 2 bases; bases outside gene matches: 5. The CDR3 is 15 amino acids. This entry is derived from a study of coeliac disease. About the research overall: Without high-resolution HLA typing, biased TRBV7-2 usage was examined as a proof of principle. Points from the study as a whole: Intraepithelial and lamina propria fractions were not highly pure, so cross-contamination was possible.

Using immunoSEQ multiplex PCR, the repertoire was profiled, and TCRdb retains in-frame clones only, with some absent. The sample includes more than 2,500 clones, approximately 71% of them seen just once. The chain employs TRBV18 and TRBJ2-1; 8 bases map to TRBD1. This TCR was sampled from a man older than 75 without celiac disease. The sample consisted of lymphocytes from the gut lamina propria. The CDR3 nucleotides are TGTGCCAGCTCATCCGGACAGGGACCCTACAATGAGCAGTTCTTC. This codes for CASSSGQGPYNEQFF.